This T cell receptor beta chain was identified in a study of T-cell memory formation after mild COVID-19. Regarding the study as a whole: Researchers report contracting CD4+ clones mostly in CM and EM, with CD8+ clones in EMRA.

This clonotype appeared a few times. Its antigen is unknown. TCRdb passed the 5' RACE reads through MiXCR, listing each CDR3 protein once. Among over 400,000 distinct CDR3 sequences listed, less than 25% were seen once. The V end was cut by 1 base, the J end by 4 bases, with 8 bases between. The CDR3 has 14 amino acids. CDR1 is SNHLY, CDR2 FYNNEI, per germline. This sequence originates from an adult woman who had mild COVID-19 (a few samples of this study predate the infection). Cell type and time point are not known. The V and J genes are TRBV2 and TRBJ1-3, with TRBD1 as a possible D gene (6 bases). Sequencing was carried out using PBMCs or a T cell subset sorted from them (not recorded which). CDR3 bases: TGTGCCAGCAGTGAAGGGACAGCGGGAAACACCATATATTTT. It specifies CASSEGTAGNTIYF.